Listed here are 28 T cell receptor beta chains from one sample, sequenced in a study of cytomegalovirus exposure and HLA in healthy donors. Primers for the PCR totalled 60 Vbeta and 13 Jbeta. Sequencing was performed with immunoSEQ multiplex PCR; in TCRdb, only in-frame clones are kept and a portion is missing. The top ten hold roughly 4.2% of the sample, which has 90,000 to 120,000 clones, roughly 82% seen once. The specimen was PBMCs. All receptors derive from a male donor in good health and CMV-seronegative.

This clone is a singleton in its sample. CDR3 protein: CASSEAGQGTDTQYF. As DNA, the CDR3 is TGTGCCAGCAGTGAAGCGGGACAGGGGACAGATACGCAGTATTTT. The V call is TRBV6-1, the J call TRBJ2-3, with TRBD1 matching 10 bases. The CDR3 covers 15 residues. CDR1 is MNHNS and CDR2 is SASEGT in the germline V gene. V dropped 0 bases and J dropped 3; count of bases not matched to a gene: 0.

The V call is TRBV30, the J call TRBJ1-2, with a tentative D call TRBD1 (6 bases). The ends were cut back, 4 bases at V and 4 bases at J, with 13 bases in the middle. CDR1 GTSNPN and CDR2 SVGIG come from the germline V gene (reference sequence). The CDR3 totals 13 residues. The DNA for the CDR3 is TGTGCCTGGACCATTGGACAGTCCTATGGCTACACCTTC. This gives the protein CAWTIGQSYGYTF.

This clone was recorded once. For the CDR3, the DNA is TGTGCCAGCAGTCCTTGGGACAGGGTCTACCAGCCCCAGCATTTT. Residues: CASSPWDRVYQPQHF. The chain carries TRBV6-1 and TRBJ1-5; TRBD1 matches at 9 bases. The CDR3 runs 15 residues. Germline CDR1 is MNHNS and CDR2 is SASEGT. V trimming: 5 bases; J trimming: 7 bases; junction bases outside the gene matches: 9.

The genes are TRBV27 and TRBJ2-1; 9 nucleotides match TRBD2. The CDR3 consists of 15 residues. Germline CDR1 and CDR2: MNHEY and SMNVEV (reference sequence). V was clipped by 7 bases and J by 4 bases; unmatched bases: 8. CDR3 in amino acids: CASKRGSGSYNEQFF. Written as DNA, the CDR3 is TGTGCCAGCAAACGGGGTAGCGGGAGTTACAATGAGCAGTTCTTC.

The genes are TRBV11-2 and TRBJ1-2; the D gene is possibly TRBD1 (6 bases). Germline lookup yields CDR1 SGHAT and CDR2 FQNNGV. The CDR3 has 12 amino acids. V gave up 5 bases and J gave up 7 bases, with 11 bases separating them. CDR3 nucleotide sequence: TGTGCCAGCAGCGCCGAGGGGGTTGGCTACACCTTC. This codes for CASSAEGVGYTF.

The sample holds a few counts of this clone. This chain links TRBV6-1 with TRBJ2-3; unclear D gene. V was clipped by 2 bases and J by 3 bases, with 6 bases between them. Looked up from germline, CDR1 is MNHNS and CDR2 is SASEGT. This CDR3 contains 13 residues. CDR3 residues: CASSERLTDTQYF. CDR3 nucleotides: TGTGCCAGCAGTGAACGACTGACAGATACGCAGTATTTT.

This chain uses TRBV18 with TRBJ1-2, with TRBD1 identical over 7 bases. The ends lost 5 bases at V and 0 bases at J; junction bases unmatched: 6. Per the germline V gene, CDR1 is KGHSH and CDR2 is LQKENI. The CDR3 totals 15 residues. The CDR3 protein is CASSSEQGPNYGYTF. In DNA form, the CDR3 reads TGTGCCAGCTCATCAGAACAGGGGCCTAACTATGGCTACACCTTC.

The genes are TRBV25-1 and TRBJ1-3, with a tentative D call TRBD1 (5 bases). The V and J ends lost 5 bases and 3 bases respectively, with 14 bases between them. CDR1 and CDR2 (germline): MGHDK, SYGVNS. The CDR3 is 15 residues long. The DNA of the CDR3 is TGTGCCAGCAGTTTCGCGGGGCTTGGTGGAAACACCATATATTTT. Encoded protein: CASSFAGLGGNTIYF.

There are a few counts of this clone. The chain couples TRBV11-2 to TRBJ1-1; D is perhaps TRBD1 (5 bases). The germline V gene encodes CDR1 SGHAT and CDR2 FQNNGV. V shed 3 bases and J shed 3 bases, with 11 bases lying between them. This CDR3 has 14 residues. DNA for the CDR3: TGTGCCAGCAGCTTTCCGGGGGGAGACACTGAAGCTTTCTTT. As protein: CASSFPGGDTEAFF.

This chain connects TRBV7-9 to TRBJ1-5; D is ambiguous. Germline V gene sequence: CDR1 SEHNR, CDR2 FQNEAQ (reference sequence). The CDR3 extends over 14 amino acids. Trimming left V 5 bases short and J 6 bases short, with 14 bases between. The CDR3 is CASSRGEGIQPQHF. The CDR3 coding sequence is TGTGCCAGCAGCCGCGGCGAGGGAATTCAGCCCCAGCATTTT.

This clone was seen once. J is TRBJ2-1 and V is TRBV27, with 10 bases fitting TRBD2. CDR1 and CDR2 (germline): MNHEY, SMNVEV (reference sequence). J lost 4 bases, V lost 2 bases, and 2 bases had no gene match. This CDR3 region has 15 residues. This CDR3 reads CASSLGTSAYNEQFF. The CDR3 nucleotides read TGTGCCAGCAGTTTAGGGACTAGCGCGTACAATGAGCAGTTCTTC.

J is TRBJ1-5 and V is TRBV30; TRBD1 might be the D (5 bases). CDR3 length: 14 residues. Trimming shortened V by 2 bases and J by 4 bases, and 12 bases separated the two germline ends. Germline lookup yields CDR1 GTSNPN and CDR2 SVGIG (reference sequence). The CDR3 loop reads CAWSTGPQNQPQHF. CDR3 nucleotide sequence: TGTGCCTGGAGTACAGGCCCTCAGAATCAGCCCCAGCATTTT.

The chain recombines TRBV29-1 with TRBJ1-1; unclear D gene. Germline V gives CDR1 SQVTM, CDR2 ANQGSEA. The CDR3 contains 14 residues. With 6 bases removed from V and 2 bases from J, the gap between germline ends came to 16 bases. CDR3 protein: CSVTQQSFNTEAFF. The CDR3 DNA is TGCAGCGTCACCCAACAGTCGTTTAACACTGAAGCTTTCTTT.

The rearrangement uses TRBV7-6 and TRBJ2-1; weak D call: TRBD2 (6 bases). Germline CDR1 is SGHVS and CDR2 is FNYEAQ. Trimming stripped 4 bases from V and 6 bases from J, with 19 bases between. The CDR3 has 16 residues. The CDR3 here is CASSSRVAVLVNEQFF. CDR3 in DNA: TGTGCCAGCAGCTCCCGGGTAGCGGTACTAGTCAATGAGCAGTTCTTC.

The rearrangement links TRBV6-1 to TRBJ2-7, with 10 bases aligning to TRBD2. The CDR3 length is 14 residues. Trimming took 7 bases from V and 7 from J; bases not matched to a gene: 10. From germline, CDR1 is MNHNS and CDR2 SASEGT. CDR3 nucleotides: TGTGCCAGCATGTGGCTAGCGGGAGTATTAGAGCAGTACTTC. Its protein is CASMWLAGVLEQYF.

V and J are TRBV30 and TRBJ1-5; 10 positions agree with TRBD1. The CDR3 covers 15 residues. CDR1 is GTSNPN and CDR2 is SVGIG in the germline V gene (reference sequence). The V gene end was trimmed by 2 bases and the J gene end by 4 bases; junction bases not matched to a gene: 5. In nucleotides, the CDR3 is TGTGCCTGGAGTCGCGGGACAGGGGTAAATCAGCCCCAGCATTTT. This sequence encodes CAWSRGTGVNQPQHF.

The CDR3: CATSSRQGLTDTQYF. CDR3 coding DNA: TGTGCCACCAGCAGCAGACAGGGGCTCACAGATACGCAGTATTTT. This chain connects TRBV15 to TRBJ2-3; 8 bases line up with TRBD1. Trimming took 3 bases from V and 2 from J; bases not matched to a gene: 4. CDR3 length equals 15 residues. Germline assignment: CDR1 LNHNV and CDR2 YYDKDF (reference sequence).

The CDR3 nucleotides read TGTGCCAGCAGTTTATTAGCGGGGGTCCAAGAGACCCAGTACTTC. This gives the protein CASSLLAGVQETQYF. The chain uses TRBV6-1 and TRBJ2-5; 9 bases fit TRBD2. The germline V gene has CDR1 MNHNS and CDR2 SASEGT. The CDR3 extends over 15 amino acids. Trimming took 5 bases from V and 1 from J; bases not matched to a gene: 5.

The chain combines TRBV5-6 with TRBJ2-5; TRBD2 is a possible D gene (6 bases). CDR3 length: 14 amino acids. CDR1 and CDR2 (germline): SGHDT, YYEEEE. Trimming cost V 2 bases and J 4 bases, with 12 bases left between them. CDR3 DNA sequence: TGTGCCAGCAGCTTAGGGGAGGCGCGAGAGACCCAGTACTTC. It codes for CASSLGEARETQYF. Drawing the rest from reference TRBV5-6 and TRBJ2-5, the complete variable domain is DAGVTQSPTHLIKTRGQQVTLRCSPKSGHDTVSWYQQALGQGPQFIFQYYEEEERQRGNFPDRFSGHQFPNYSSELNVNALLLGDSALYLCASSLGEARETQYFGPGTRLLVL.

J is TRBJ2-5 and V is TRBV10-3; 9 bases map to TRBD1. V was clipped by 3 bases and J by 3 bases; unmatched bases: 5. Germline loops: CDR1 ENHRY, CDR2 SYGVKD. The CDR3 loop spans 15 amino acids. The CDR3 nucleotides read TGTGCCATCAGTGAACAGGGACAGGGTAAAGAGACCCAGTACTTC. Its translation is CAISEQGQGKETQYF.

This chain connects TRBV9 to TRBJ2-7; D is perhaps TRBD2 (7 bases). V lost 3 bases and J 0 bases, leaving 22 bases between the germline ends. The CDR3 has 18 amino acids. Germline CDR1 is SGDLS and CDR2 is YYNGEE. The CDR3 nucleotides read TGTGCCAGCAGCGGTCCGGGGGCTAGCGGTCTGAGCTCCTACGAGCAGTACTTC. It encodes CASSGPGASGLSSYEQYF.

This clone was detected only once. The V gene is TRBV7-9, the J gene TRBJ2-5, with 10 bases lining up with TRBD2. V gave up 3 bases and J gave up 5 bases; unmatched junction bases: 6. This CDR3 region has 15 residues. From germline, CDR1 is SEHNR and CDR2 FQNEAQ (reference sequence). The CDR3 DNA sequence: TGTGCCAGCAGCTTTAGCGGGGGGACGGTGGAGACCCAGTACTTC. Translation: CASSFSGGTVETQYF.

The chain uses TRBV5-1 and TRBJ2-5; 11 nucleotides match TRBD2. This CDR3 has 18 amino acids. After removal of 0 bases from V and 5 bases from J, the junction contained 12 bases not matched to a gene. CDR1 and CDR2 (germline): SGHRS, YFSETQ. CDR3 loop: CASSLDPPSGRLGETQYF. CDR3 nucleotides: TGCGCCAGCAGCTTGGATCCGCCTAGCGGGAGGCTAGGGGAGACCCAGTACTTC.

The chain carries TRBV15 and TRBJ2-7; D perhaps matches TRBD1 (7 bases). This CDR3 is built from 15 residues. From germline, CDR1 is LNHNV and CDR2 YYDKDF (reference sequence). Trimming stripped 1 base from V and 3 bases from J, with 13 bases between. This CDR3 reads CATSRGFQGGYEQYF. The CDR3, as DNA: TGTGCCACCAGCAGAGGATTCCAGGGGGGCTACGAGCAGTACTTC.

The J gene is TRBJ2-5, the V gene TRBV27; 7 nucleotides match TRBD2. The CDR3 has 16 amino acids. Germline V lookup: CDR1 MNHEY, CDR2 SMNVEV (reference sequence). Trimming took 5 bases from V and 2 from J; bases not matched to a gene: 11. The CDR3 loop is CASSPLRGGQQETQYF. The CDR3 DNA sequence: TGTGCCAGCAGTCCCCTAAGGGGAGGGCAACAAGAGACCCAGTACTTC.

The chain employs TRBV25-1 and TRBJ1-1, with D uncertain. The CDR3 runs to 15 residues. The V gene's germline CDR1 is MGHDK and CDR2 SYGVNS. V lost 7 bases and J lost 0, with 15 bases in between. CDR3 sequence (DNA): TGTGCCAGCACGAGGCGCGGCGGATTGAACACTGAAGCTTTCTTT. Residues: CASTRRGGLNTEAFF.

This chain connects TRBV9 to TRBJ2-6, with 8 bases aligning to TRBD1. The CDR3 contains 20 residues. Germline V lookup: CDR1 SGDLS, CDR2 YYNGEE. V gave up 1 base and J gave up 1 base; unmatched junction bases: 13. DNA of the CDR3: TGTGCCAGCAGCGTACTCCCGCGGACAGGGTATTCGTCTGGGGCCAACGTCCTGACTTTC. It translates to CASSVLPRTGYSSGANVLTF.

V gene TRBV15 combines with J gene TRBJ2-7; 15 bases map to TRBD2. The CDR3 has 17 residues. J gave up 2 bases and V 8 bases, and 10 bases lay outside the gene matches. In germline, CDR1 is LNHNV, CDR2 YYDKDF (reference sequence). This CDR3 is CATRGLAGGEGTYEQYF. The CDR3 nucleotides read TGTGCCACCCGAGGACTAGCGGGAGGGGAGGGTACCTACGAGCAGTACTTC. Combining the CDR3 with reference TRBV15 and TRBJ2-7 gives the whole variable domain DAMVIQNPRYQVTQFGKPVTLSCSQTLNHNVMYWYQQKSSQAPKLLFHYYDKDFNNEADTPDNFQSRRPNTSFCFLDIRSPGLGDTAMYLCATRGLAGGEGTYEQYFGPGTRLTVT.